This paragraph reports one T cell receptor beta chain. Its target is not known. The conserved phenylalanine or tryptophan is not found at the CDR3 terminus, so this likely reflects a read error. Multiplex PCR with 32 V and 13 J primers amplified TCR beta CDR3. TCRdb independently ran MiXCR on the multiplex PCR reads; one entry per CDR3 protein. The sample lists tens of thousands of distinct CDR3 sequences, around 26% occurring once. Bulk tumor genomic DNA, approximately 600 ng per sample, was used as template. Taken during surgery, several biopsies per primary tumor were spaced as far apart as possible within the tumor mass. Their non-small cell lung cancer was newly diagnosed and untreated, and the patients underwent curative surgery. The donors were patients with newly diagnosed non-small cell lung cancer undergoing curative-intent surgery. This sample was included in a study of immune heterogeneity within non-small cell lung tumors. Study at large: The tumor set comprised a few squamous cell carcinomas and approximately ten non-squamous carcinomas (plus 1 not otherwise specified). Study-wide findings and caveats: High-frequency T-cell receptor beta clonotypes were largely distinct between individual patients. Identical dominant CDR3 beta clonotypes recurred across tumor sites within a patient, alongside site-unique high-frequency clones.

The length of the CDR3 is 19 residues. V shed 6 bases, J shed 7 bases, and the junction held 19 bases outside the gene matches. The V call is TRBV12-3 or TRBV12-4, the J call TRBJ1-4; 11 bases agree with TRBD1. This TCR was sampled from a man aged 35 to 55 with non-small cell lung cancer. Sequenced: lung tumor tissue. Here the CDR3 DNA reads TGTGCCAGCAGCCCACTCAGCACGTCGCTAGGACAGGGGGCTGAAAAACTGTTTTCT. Its protein is CASSPLSTSLGQGAEKLFS.